A single sample gave rise to the 27 T cell receptor beta chains below, sequenced in a study of cytotoxic CD8 clonotypes in ibrutinib-treated CLL. Profiled with immunoSEQ multiplex PCR; TCRdb holds only in-frame clones, not every one. The data contain roughly 130,000 clones, 75% to 95% of them singletons. The source was PBMCs, collected after 12 months of ibrutinib treatment. All receptors come from a human donor with chronic lymphocytic leukemia.

This clone was counted once. The rearrangement uses TRBV28 and TRBJ1-2, with 7 bases matching TRBD1. Germline loops: CDR1 MDHEN, CDR2 SYDVKM. This CDR3 spans 13 amino acids. J lost 4 bases, V lost 10 bases, and 9 bases had no gene match. CDR3 region: CATFGAGGYGYTF. The CDR3 nucleotides are TGTGCCACCTTCGGGGCAGGGGGCTATGGCTACACCTTC.

In this sample, this clone turned up once. This rearrangement joins TRBV27 to TRBJ2-7; 7 bases are shared with TRBD1. Germline-derived CDR1 and CDR2 are MNHEY and SMNVEV (reference sequence). The V segment lost 6 bases and the J segment 2 bases; nucleotides outside the gene matches: 1. The CDR3 has 12 amino acids. CDR3 DNA: TGTGCCAGCAGCCAGGGGGCCTACGAGCAGTACTTC. This translates into CASSQGAYEQYF.

V is TRBV27 and J is TRBJ2-1; D gene unclear. This CDR3 is built from 15 residues. Germline V gene sequence: CDR1 MNHEY, CDR2 SMNVEV (reference sequence). The V and J ends lost 6 bases and 8 bases respectively, with 20 bases between them. The CDR3 region has the DNA TGTGCCAGCAGCCGTGGTGGGCTTCATACGGATGAGCAGTTCTTC. It codes for CASSRGGLHTDEQFF.

This chain joins TRBV19 and TRBJ1-5, with 8 bases fitting TRBD1. This CDR3 region has 15 residues. Trimming cost V 9 bases and J 0 bases; bases outside gene matches: 7. Looked up from germline, CDR1 is LNHDA and CDR2 is SQIVND (reference sequence). CDR3 loop: CASRGQGASNQPQHF. DNA for the CDR3: TGTGCCAGCAGAGGGCAGGGGGCTAGCAATCAGCCCCAGCATTTT.

The CDR3 coding sequence is TGTGCCAGCAGCTTACAAGGGGGAAAGGGAGGGGAGCTGTTTTTT. This encodes CASSLQGGKGGELFF. The chain has TRBV7-3 and TRBJ2-2; possibly TRBD1 for D (6 bases). CDR3 length equals 15 residues. With 2 bases removed from V and 8 bases from J, the gap between germline ends came to 15 bases. CDR1 SGHTA and CDR2 FQGTGA come from the germline V gene.

The V gene is TRBV5-5, the J gene TRBJ2-7; no clear D gene. V was clipped by 3 bases and J by 4 bases, with 14 bases between them. CDR1 and CDR2 from the germline V gene are SGHKS and YYEKEE (reference sequence). The CDR3 totals 14 residues. The CDR3 DNA reads as TGTGCCAGCAGCTCCGCGATCAGCCTTTACGAGCAGTACTTC. Encoded protein: CASSSAISLYEQYF.

The J gene is TRBJ2-7, the V gene TRBV7-8, with 7 nucleotides matching TRBD1. V lost 1 base and J lost 2; bases outside the gene matches: 5. The CDR3 is made up of 15 amino acids. Germline CDR1 is SGHVS and CDR2 is FQNEAQ. Here the CDR3 DNA reads TGTGCCAGCAGCTTAGTCGCAGGGGGTCCCTACGAGCAGTACTTC. Translated, it gives CASSLVAGGPYEQYF.

As regards this clone: A much more abundant neighbour one base away suggests this may be a read error. Other DNA sequences from this sample encode an identical CDR3 as well. The chain is built from TRBV6-5 and TRBJ1-1; D is uncertain. Germline V gene sequence: CDR1 MNHEY, CDR2 SVGAGI. The CDR3 contains 13 residues. V dropped 0 bases and J dropped 0 bases, with 2 bases sitting between them. The CDR3 region has the DNA TGTGCCAGCAGTTACTCGGTGAACACTGAAGCTTTCTTT. Its protein is CASSYSVNTEAFF.

The V gene is TRBV15, the J gene TRBJ1-1; a possible D gene is TRBD1 (5 bases). Trimming shortened V by 0 bases and J by 1 base, and 9 bases separated the two germline ends. This CDR3 spans 15 amino acids. The germline gives CDR1 LNHNV, CDR2 YYDKDF (reference sequence). As DNA, the CDR3 is TGTGCCACCAGCAGAGATCAAGGGGAGAACACTGAAGCTTTCTTT. It yields the protein CATSRDQGENTEAFF.

The chain couples TRBV10-3 to TRBJ2-1; tentatively, D is TRBD1 or TRBD2 (5 bases each). The length of the CDR3 is 14 residues. V lost 0 bases, J lost 5 bases, and 8 bases lay in between. Germline V gene sequence: CDR1 ENHRY, CDR2 SYGVKD. CDR3 region: CAISESGRHNEQFF. The CDR3 bases are TGTGCCATCAGTGAGTCGGGACGCCACAATGAGCAGTTCTTC.

The table lists this clone with a few counts. The rearrangement joins TRBV2 to TRBJ2-1, with 7 bases lining up with TRBD1. The CDR3 is made up of 13 amino acids. The J segment lost 10 bases and the V segment lost 7 bases, leaving 10 bases of the junction unmatched. Germline values: CDR1 SNHLY, CDR2 FYNNEI. For the CDR3, the DNA is TGTGCCAGCACTGGACAGGCTCTGGGGGAGCAGTTCTTC. It encodes CASTGQALGEQFF.

V and J are TRBV27 and TRBJ1-4, with TRBD1 as a possible D gene (6 bases). The CDR3 spans 13 residues. Between the trimmed V and J ends, which lost 8 bases and 4 bases, there was a span of 11 bases. CDR1 and CDR2 from the germline V gene are MNHEY and SMNVEV (reference sequence). The CDR3 spells CASGGALNEKLFF. The CDR3 DNA reads as TGTGCCAGCGGGGGGGCGCTTAATGAAAAACTGTTTTTT.

The chain carries TRBV19 and TRBJ2-7; perhaps TRBD1 as D (6 bases). V was shortened by 7 bases and J by 7 bases, with 11 bases between the two germline ends. CDR1 and CDR2 from the germline V gene are LNHDA and SQIVND (reference sequence). This CDR3 has 11 amino acids. The CDR3 DNA follows: TGTGCCAGTATGTCAGGGGCTGAGCAGTACTTC. It is translated as CASMSGAEQYF.

The genes are TRBV6-6 and TRBJ1-5; D not resolved. Looked up from germline, CDR1 is MNHNY and CDR2 is SVGAGI (reference sequence). CDR3 length: 15 residues. Between the trimmed V and J ends, which lost 0 bases and 6 bases, there was a span of 12 bases. The CDR3 sequence: CASSYSSTVGQPQHF. The CDR3 DNA is TGTGCCAGCAGTTACTCCTCAACTGTGGGTCAGCCCCAGCATTTT.

The genes are TRBV5-1 and TRBJ1-1, with 9 nucleotides matching TRBD1. The germline V gene encodes CDR1 SGHRS and CDR2 YFSETQ. V lost 4 bases to trimming and J lost 4 bases; unmatched junction nucleotides: 5. The CDR3 is 14 residues long. The CDR3: CASSRTGDSTEAFF. The CDR3 DNA is TGCGCCAGCAGCCGGACAGGGGATAGCACTGAAGCTTTCTTT.

This chain links TRBV18 with TRBJ2-3; 8 positions agree with TRBD2. The CDR3 spans 16 residues. From germline, CDR1 is KGHSH and CDR2 LQKENI. V lost 2 bases and J lost 2; bases outside the gene matches: 6. The CDR3 DNA follows: TGTGCCAGCTCACCAACTAGCGGACAACTCACAGATACGCAGTATTTT. Protein: CASSPTSGQLTDTQYF.

V and J are TRBV10-3 and TRBJ1-1; 9 bases are a match to TRBD1. V shed 4 bases and J 1 base; nucleotides not matched to a gene: 10. The length of the CDR3 is 17 residues. CDR1 is ENHRY, CDR2 SYGVKD, per germline. The CDR3 nucleotides are TGTGCCATCAGTGCACCGGACAGGGGATACGGGAACACTGAAGCTTTCTTT. Translation: CAISAPDRGYGNTEAFF.

The chain employs TRBV10-3 and TRBJ2-1; no firm D call. Trimming took 0 bases from V and 6 from J, leaving 9 bases between them. CDR3 length: 14 amino acids. CDR1 and CDR2 from the germline V gene are ENHRY and SYGVKD. The CDR3 nucleotides are TGTGCCATCAGTGAGTCCCGACGAAGCAATGAGCAGTTCTTC. Residues: CAISESRRSNEQFF.

The gene calls are TRBV7-3 and TRBJ2-3; D might be TRBD2 (5 bases). The CDR3 runs 19 residues. Per the germline V gene, CDR1 is SGHTA and CDR2 is FQGTGA. Trimming left V 2 bases short and J 7 bases short, with 28 bases between. The CDR3: CASSLGELGYSVVLNTQYF. For the CDR3, the DNA is TGTGCCAGCAGCTTAGGGGAGCTGGGATACTCGGTGGTTTTGAATACGCAGTATTTT.

The chain combines TRBV6-1 with TRBJ1-1, with 10 bases fitting TRBD1. The V and J ends lost 2 bases and 11 bases, in that order; junction bases with no gene match: 11. CDR1 is MNHNS, CDR2 SASEGT, per germline. CDR3 length: 15 residues. In DNA, the CDR3 is TGTGCCAGCAGTGAACTCCCCGGGACAGGGGTGGCGGCTTTCTTT. It encodes CASSELPGTGVAAFF.

This sequence joins TRBV6-5 and TRBJ2-6, with D unresolved. The CDR3 loop spans 15 amino acids. Germline V CDR1 and CDR2: MNHEY, SVGAGI. The V gene lost 4 bases and the J gene lost 0 bases, with 7 bases spanning the gap. This chain's CDR3 is CASSFDFSGANVLTF. In DNA form, the CDR3 reads TGTGCCAGCAGTTTTGACTTCTCTGGGGCCAACGTCCTGACTTTC.

This chain joins TRBV7-2 and TRBJ1-5, with D tentatively TRBD1 (5 bases). The V gene lost 3 bases and the J gene lost 0 bases, with 15 bases spanning the gap. The CDR3 has 17 residues. Looked up from germline, CDR1 is SGHTA and CDR2 is FQGNSA. CDR3 in amino acids: CASSFDRGLNSNQPQHF. The CDR3 region has the DNA TGTGCCAGCAGCTTCGACCGGGGCCTAAATAGCAATCAGCCCCAGCATTTT.

The chain recombines TRBV5-6 with TRBJ1-3; TRBD1 is a possible D gene (5 bases). The germline CDR1 and CDR2 sequences are SGHDT and YYEEEE. This CDR3 is 12 amino acids long. The V gene lost 3 bases and the J gene lost 8 bases, with 9 bases spanning the gap. CDR3 sequence reads: CASSSQGYTIYF. Here the CDR3 DNA reads TGTGCCAGCAGCTCCCAGGGTTACACCATATATTTT.

The gene calls are TRBV10-2 and TRBJ1-1; maybe TRBD1 (5 bases). Germline V gene data show CDR1 as WSHSY and CDR2 as SAAADI. CDR3 length equals 12 residues. Trimming cost V 9 bases and J 1 base, with 9 bases left between them. The CDR3 DNA reads as TGCGCCAGTCGTACAGGGAACACTGAAGCTTTCTTT. It specifies CASRTGNTEAFF.

This rearrangement joins TRBV16 to TRBJ1-5; TRBD1 agrees at 8 bases. This CDR3 is 19 amino acids long. Trimming removed 5 bases from V and 2 bases from J; junction bases left unmatched: 17. CDR1 is KGHSY and CDR2 is FQNENV in the germline V gene. The CDR3 loop reads CASSRTTGVGIGGNQPQHF. For the CDR3, the DNA is TGTGCCAGCAGCAGAACGACAGGGGTCGGAATCGGTGGCAATCAGCCCCAGCATTTT.

The V call is TRBV30, the J call TRBJ2-7; a possible D gene is TRBD2 (5 bases). From germline, CDR1 is GTSNPN and CDR2 SVGIG (reference sequence). V was pared by 3 bases and J by 7 bases, with 22 bases between. The CDR3 has 15 amino acids. The CDR3 spells CAWSPASGNVGEQYF. Written as DNA, the CDR3 is TGTGCCTGGAGCCCCGCTTCGGGGAACGTTGGGGAGCAGTACTTC. Together with reference TRBV30 and TRBJ2-7, the CDR3 gives the full variable domain: SQTIHQWPATLVQPVGSPLSLECTVEGTSNPNLYWYRQAAGRGLQLLFYSVGIGQISSEVPQNLSASRPQDRQFILSSKKLLLSDSGFYLCAWSPASGNVGEQYFGPGTRLTVT.

CDR3 sequence reads: CASTHRGAGPAYEQYF. CDR3 nucleotide sequence: TGTGCCAGCACTCACAGGGGGGCAGGCCCAGCCTACGAGCAGTACTTC. The genes are TRBV7-8 and TRBJ2-7; TRBD1 matches at 8 bases. The CDR3 spans 16 residues. Unmatched junction bases numbered 13, after V lost 7 bases and J lost 2 bases. In germline, CDR1 is SGHVS, CDR2 FQNEAQ.